Here is one TCR beta chain with its context. Germline V gives CDR1 SGDLS, CDR2 YYNGEE. V shed 4 bases and J 5 bases; nucleotides not matched to a gene: 7. The CDR3 totals 16 residues. Method: immunoSEQ multiplex PCR; TCRdb's copy keeps in-frame clones and lacks some. The sample includes over 65,000 clones, approximately 80% of them seen just once. This sample is part of a study of blood T cell repertoires in COVID-19. Sequenced material: peripheral blood. The chain has TRBV9 and TRBJ1-6; 9 nucleotides align to TRBD1. This clonotype was sampled from a man of 80 years or more with active or convalescent COVID-19. The CDR3 sequence is CASSRWDRANNSPLHF. DNA for the CDR3: TGTGCCAGCAGCAGATGGGACAGGGCAAATAATTCACCCCTCCACTTT.